This T cell receptor (beta chain) emerged from a study of shared clonotypes between healthy human individuals. Study summary: Three CD4 naive, three CD4 memory, two CD8 naive and one CD8 memory plate were used per donor.

The CDR3 is 15 residues long. CDR1 and CDR2 from the germline V gene are MDHEN and SYDVKM. V was trimmed by 3 bases and J by 7 bases, leaving 17 bases between them. Repertoires were generated with immunoSEQ multiplex PCR, while TCRdb's copy carries only in-frame clones and drops some. Among more than 400,000 clones, about 96% were seen once, and the ten largest hold about 0.054%. V and J are TRBV28 and TRBJ2-3; D perhaps matches TRBD1 (6 bases). The receptor was isolated from a woman between 25 and 40 years old in good health. The sequencing input was naive CD4+ T cells sorted from blood. Subset described: CD45RA+ positively selected. The CDR3 DNA follows: TGTGCCAGCAGTTTCTCCTCTGAAACAGGGAATACGCAGTATTTT. Its translation is CASSFSSETGNTQYF.